One TCR beta chain is described in this entry. Across 24 US areas, participants ranged in age from about 18 to 100 years. Participants' reported clinical history set cohort assignment. The data belong to a study of blood T cell repertoires in COVID-19. The wider study: There were acute and convalescent COVID-19 samples, and they came from the United States, Italy and Spain. From T cells, B-cell-depleted T cells, or PBMCs came the material, which was cDNA or gDNA.

CDR1 is LNHDA, CDR2 SQIVND, per germline (reference sequence). V was clipped by 7 bases and J by 3 bases, with 13 bases between them. The CDR3 runs to 14 residues. The method was immunoSEQ multiplex PCR; TCRdb's version includes in-frame clones alone and lacks a portion of them. Of 300,000 or so clones listed, approximately 89% are singletons. The material sequenced was PBMCs or T cells enriched from blood (not recorded which). V gene TRBV19 combines with J gene TRBJ1-5; D is possibly TRBD1 (6 bases). This TCR was sampled from a woman aged 50 to 60 who had been exposed to COVID-19. In DNA form, the CDR3 reads TGTGCCAGTATGTCAGGGGCCTTCAATCAGCCCCAGCATTTT. It translates to CASMSGAFNQPQHF.